The rows below give T cell receptor beta chains drawn from one sample of a study of response to subunit inactivated influenza vaccine. MiXCR, run by TCRdb on the RT-PCR reads, gives a single entry per CDR3 protein. The sample includes about 150,000 distinct CDR3 sequences, about 10% of them seen just once. The material was CD8+ T cells sorted from PBMCs, obtained less than 25 months after vaccination. Receptors were obtained from a man in his fifties or sixties who received an inactivated influenza vaccine. Each CDR3 is given with its conserved first and last residue. The D gene is left open where the match is weak. The size entry is marked missing in some rows and otherwise reads once, few, many or a size class.

v_call,clone_size,d_call,j_call,cdr3_aa,cdr3_nt
TRBV29-1,-,TRBD2,TRBJ2-7,CSVVHPAGGYEQYF,TGCAGCGTTGTTCATCCGGCGGGAGGCTACGAGCAGTACTTC
TRBV6-2/TRBV6-3,many,TRBD1,TRBJ2-7,CASSYSRQGSPYYEQYF,TGTGCCAGCAGTTACTCGCGACAGGGGTCACCCTACTACGAGCAGTACTTC
TRBV7-9,once,-,TRBJ2-1,CASSLRGIGSSYNEQFF,TGTGCCAGCAGCTTACGGGGCATCGGGAGCTCCTACAATGAGCAGTTCTTC
TRBV20-1,few,TRBD1,TRBJ2-7,CSARDIGQGFYEQYF,TGCAGTGCTAGAGATATAGGACAGGGGTTCTACGAGCAGTACTTC
TRBV3-1,few,-,TRBJ2-5,CASSQWVTGQETQYF,TGTGCCAGCAGCCAATGGGTTACAGGGCAAGAGACCCAGTACTTC
TRBV7-8,few,-,TRBJ2-3,CASSLAGTDSTDTQYF,TGTGCCAGCAGCTTAGCGGGGACTGATAGCACAGATACGCAGTATTTT
TRBV13,many,-,TRBJ2-7,CASSPPGSYEQYF,TGTGCCAGCAGCCCTCCGGGCTCCTACGAGCAGTACTTC
TRBV5-1,many,TRBD1,TRBJ2-7,CASSLGTGIKFAAYEQYF,TGCGCCAGCAGCTTGGGGACAGGGATTAAATTTGCGGCCTACGAGCAGTACTTC
TRBV5-6,-,TRBD1,TRBJ2-7,CASSFGTGSGEQYF,TGTGCCAGCAGCTTCGGGACAGGTTCGGGGGAGCAGTACTTC
TRBV15,many,TRBD1,TRBJ2-3,CATSRGQGDTQYF,TGTGCCACCAGCAGAGGACAGGGTGATACGCAGTATTTT
TRBV9,-,TRBD2,TRBJ2-1,CASSVGASGSFNEQFF,TGTGCCAGCAGCGTAGGGGCTAGCGGGAGCTTCAATGAGCAGTTCTTC
TRBV28,-,TRBD2,TRBJ2-7,CASSLIVGVAGDRSYEQYF,TGTGCCAGCAGTTTAATCGTAGGGGTAGCGGGAGACAGAAGTTACGAGCAGTACTTC
TRBV7-9,many,-,TRBJ2-1,CASSLAPASSYNEQFF,TGTGCCAGCAGCTTAGCCCCAGCCAGCTCCTACAATGAGCAGTTCTTC
TRBV12-3/TRBV12-4,many,-,TRBJ1-1,CASSLAWNTEAFF,TGTGCCAGCAGTTTAGCGTGGAACACTGAAGCTTTCTTT
TRBV9,few,-,TRBJ2-3,CASSPGQSTDTQYF,TGTGCCAGCAGCCCAGGACAGTCCACAGATACGCAGTATTTT
TRBV6-1,many,TRBD1,TRBJ2-4,CASSRDRAPKNIQYF,TGTGCCAGCAGTCGGGACAGGGCTCCCAAAAACATTCAGTACTTC
TRBV4-3,-,TRBD1,TRBJ1-4,CASSPTGGASEKLFF,TGCGCCAGCAGCCCGACAGGGGGCGCATCTGAAAAACTGTTTTTT
TRBV6-5,few,TRBD2,TRBJ2-1,CASSYGLADYNEQFF,TGTGCCAGCAGTTACGGACTAGCGGATTACAATGAGCAGTTCTTC
TRBV14,-,TRBD2,TRBJ2-1,CASSQDASGGSYNEQFF,TGTGCCAGCAGCCAAGATGCGAGCGGGGGCTCCTACAATGAGCAGTTCTTC
TRBV28,-,-,TRBJ2-1,CASSLVQYYNEQFF,TGTGCCAGCAGTTTGGTACAGTACTACAATGAGCAGTTCTTC
TRBV29-1,few,TRBD2,TRBJ2-3,CSVDGLAGGVDTQYF,TGCAGCGTTGATGGACTAGCGGGAGGGGTAGATACGCAGTATTTT
TRBV27,-,TRBD1,TRBJ2-7,CATINPGQGARQYF,TGTGCCACCATAAATCCGGGACAGGGGGCGCGGCAGTACTTC
TRBV10-2,-,TRBD2,TRBJ2-7,CASSGAERDDEQYF,TGCGCCAGCAGCGGGGCTGAGCGGGACGACGAGCAGTACTTC
TRBV28,few,-,TRBJ2-3,CASSSPRPLDTDTQYF,TGTGCCAGCAGTTCACCGCGACCGCTTGACACAGATACGCAGTATTTT
TRBV10-3,few,-,TRBJ2-7,CAISEPGQTYEQYF,TGTGCCATCAGTGAACCCGGACAGACATACGAGCAGTACTTC
TRBV9,-,TRBD2,TRBJ2-1,CASSVSGSVGNEQFF,TGTGCCAGCAGCGTTAGCGGGAGCGTGGGTAATGAGCAGTTCTTC
TRBV29-1,-,-,TRBJ2-7,CSSSPGTHSYEQYF,TGCAGCTCCTCCCCCGGGACGCACTCCTACGAGCAGTACTTC
TRBV12-3/TRBV12-4,-,-,TRBJ1-6,CASRKYNSPLHF,TGTGCCAGCAGGAAGTATAATTCACCCCTCCACTTT
TRBV4-1,few,TRBD1,TRBJ2-1,CASSQTGTYNEQFF,TGCGCCAGCAGCCAGACAGGGACCTACAATGAGCAGTTCTTC
TRBV18,few,-,TRBJ2-3,CASSPPAFSDTQYF,TGTGCCAGCTCACCACCGGCGTTTTCAGATACGCAGTATTTT
TRBV5-1,many,TRBD1,TRBJ1-2,CASSGGQGFYGYTF,TGCGCCAGCAGCGGGGGACAGGGCTTCTATGGCTACACCTTC
TRBV4-3,few,-,TRBJ2-1,CASSRIMGQIEQFF,TGCGCCAGCAGCCGTATAATGGGGCAAATTGAGCAGTTCTTC
TRBV10-3,few,-,TRBJ2-1,CAISDSHPPGEQFF,TGTGCCATCAGTGACAGTCACCCTCCTGGTGAGCAGTTCTTC
TRBV12-3/TRBV12-4,many,-,TRBJ1-4,CASSLGSSGLFF,TGTGCCAGCAGTTTAGGTTCGTCTGGGCTGTTTTTT
TRBV7-7,few,-,TRBJ2-3,CASSLDPATDTQYF,TGTGCTAGCAGCTTAGATCCAGCCACAGATACGCAGTATTTT
TRBV6-2/TRBV6-3,-,TRBD2,TRBJ2-1,CATVAGAISYNEQFF,TGTGCCACCGTAGCGGGGGCGATCTCCTACAATGAGCAGTTCTTC
TRBV28,few,TRBD2,TRBJ2-3,CASSSDMGGGHPSTDTQYF,TGTGCCAGCAGTTCCGATATGGGCGGGGGGCATCCTAGCACAGATACGCAGTATTTT
TRBV10-2,-,TRBD1,TRBJ2-1,CASSRDRDKDEQFF,TGCGCCAGCAGTAGGGACAGGGATAAGGATGAGCAGTTCTTC
TRBV28,few,TRBD2,TRBJ2-3,CASRPSGLAPSTDTQYF,TGTGCCAGCAGGCCCTCGGGACTAGCGCCAAGCACAGATACGCAGTATTTT
TRBV6-5,few,-,TRBJ2-1,CASSYSFQGDEQFF,TGTGCCAGCAGTTACTCCTTCCAGGGCGATGAGCAGTTCTTC
TRBV2,-,TRBD1,TRBJ1-5,CASSDTGVGRKSNQPQHF,TGTGCCAGCAGCGACACAGGGGTCGGACGGAAAAGCAATCAGCCCCAGCATTTT
TRBV28,-,TRBD2,TRBJ2-7,CASSSLGTSGILREQYF,TGTGCCAGCAGTTCATTGGGGACTAGCGGGATTTTGCGCGAGCAGTACTTC
TRBV6-5,-,TRBD2,TRBJ2-7,CASSYSGGSLYEQYF,TGTGCCAGCAGTTACTCGGGGGGGAGTTTATACGAGCAGTACTTC
TRBV7-9,few,-,TRBJ2-3,CASSSTVGGDTQYF,TGTGCCAGCAGCTCAACCGTAGGGGGAGATACGCAGTATTTT
TRBV12-3/TRBV12-4,few,TRBD1,TRBJ1-1,CASSQDRGRAFF,TGTGCCAGCAGTCAAGACAGGGGGCGGGCTTTCTTT
TRBV7-9,-,-,TRBJ2-7,CASSPRQGPSYEQYF,TGTGCCAGCAGCCCTAGGCAGGGCCCCTCCTACGAGCAGTACTTC
TRBV9,-,TRBD1,TRBJ2-7,CASSHRPGTGNYEQYF,TGTGCCAGCAGCCACCGCCCCGGGACAGGGAACTACGAGCAGTACTTC
TRBV5-5,-,-,TRBJ1-1,CASSYAGFMNTEAFF,TGTGCCAGCAGTTACGCCGGGTTTATGAACACTGAAGCTTTCTTT
TRBV7-9,few,TRBD1,TRBJ2-5,CASSYRQGEDETQYF,TGTGCCAGCAGCTACCGACAGGGGGAGGATGAGACCCAGTACTTC
TRBV5-1,many,TRBD1,TRBJ2-7,CASSITGTGKVEQYF,TGCGCCAGCAGCATCACCGGGACAGGGAAGGTGGAGCAGTACTTC
TRBV12-3/TRBV12-4,many,-,TRBJ2-7,CASSSSHDYEQYF,TGTGCCAGCAGTTCCAGCCACGACTACGAGCAGTACTTC
TRBV6-2/TRBV6-3,-,TRBD2,TRBJ2-4,CASSLGLAGLAKNIQYF,TGTGCCAGCAGCTTGGGACTAGCGGGGCTAGCCAAAAACATTCAGTACTTC
TRBV7-9,few,-,TRBJ2-2,CAVRVLNTGELFF,TGTGCCGTAAGGGTGTTGAACACCGGGGAGCTGTTTTTT
TRBV6-1,-,TRBD2,TRBJ2-7,CASSEDSGGPYEQYF,TGTGCCAGCAGTGAAGATAGCGGGGGACCCTACGAGCAGTACTTC
TRBV5-5,-,TRBD2,TRBJ2-7,CASSLVVSGGIHEQYF,TGTGCCAGCAGCTTGGTTGTTAGCGGGGGGATCCACGAGCAGTACTTC
TRBV29-1,many,TRBD2,TRBJ2-1,CSVEVAGGNYNEQFF,TGCAGCGTTGAAGTAGCGGGAGGTAATTACAATGAGCAGTTCTTC
TRBV20-1,once,-,TRBJ2-1,CSARPYGTYVWNEQFF,TGCAGTGCTCGACCCTACGGGACCTACGTTTGGAATGAGCAGTTCTTC
TRBV24-1,-,-,TRBJ2-3,CATSRSDMQYF,TGTGCCACCAGCCGGTCAGATATGCAGTATTTT
TRBV7-9,few,-,TRBJ2-5,CASSVLSGGKFQETQYF,TGTGCCAGCAGCGTCCTTTCAGGGGGGAAGTTCCAAGAGACCCAGTACTTC